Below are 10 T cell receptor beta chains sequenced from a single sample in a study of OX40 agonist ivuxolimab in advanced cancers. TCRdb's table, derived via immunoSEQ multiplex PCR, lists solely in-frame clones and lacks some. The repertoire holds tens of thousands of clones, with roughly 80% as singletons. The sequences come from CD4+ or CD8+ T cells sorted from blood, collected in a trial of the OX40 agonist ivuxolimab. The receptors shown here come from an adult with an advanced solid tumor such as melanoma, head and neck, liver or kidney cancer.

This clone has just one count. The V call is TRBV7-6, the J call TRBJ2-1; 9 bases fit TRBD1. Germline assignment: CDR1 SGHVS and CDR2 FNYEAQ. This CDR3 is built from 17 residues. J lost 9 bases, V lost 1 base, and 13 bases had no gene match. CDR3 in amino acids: CASSLGVGGQGSSEQFF. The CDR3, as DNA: TGTGCCAGCAGCTTAGGGGTGGGGGGACAGGGCTCCAGTGAGCAGTTCTTC.

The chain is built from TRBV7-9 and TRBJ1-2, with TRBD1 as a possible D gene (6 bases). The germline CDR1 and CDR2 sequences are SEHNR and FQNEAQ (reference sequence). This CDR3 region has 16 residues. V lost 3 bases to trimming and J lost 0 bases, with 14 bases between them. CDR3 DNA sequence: TGTGCCAGCAGCTTCCAGACAGGAGAGGCTAACTATGGCTACACCTTC. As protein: CASSFQTGEANYGYTF.

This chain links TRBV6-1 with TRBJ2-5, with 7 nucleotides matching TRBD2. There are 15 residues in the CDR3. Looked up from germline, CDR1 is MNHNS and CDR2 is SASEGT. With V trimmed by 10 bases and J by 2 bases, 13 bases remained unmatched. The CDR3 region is CATSPGGWGQETQYF. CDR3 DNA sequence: TGTGCCACATCCCCGGGGGGATGGGGGCAAGAGACCCAGTACTTC.

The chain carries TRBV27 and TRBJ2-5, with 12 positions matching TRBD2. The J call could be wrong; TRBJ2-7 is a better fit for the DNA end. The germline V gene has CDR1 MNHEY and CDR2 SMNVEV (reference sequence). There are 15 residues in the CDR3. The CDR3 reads CASSSRLAGVYEQYF. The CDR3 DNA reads TGTGCCAGCAGTTCTAGACTAGCGGGGGTGTACGAGCAGTACTTC.

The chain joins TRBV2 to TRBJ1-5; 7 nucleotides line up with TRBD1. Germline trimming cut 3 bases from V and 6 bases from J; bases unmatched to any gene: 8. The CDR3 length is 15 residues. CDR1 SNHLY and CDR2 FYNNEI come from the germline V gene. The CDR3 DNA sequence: TGTGCCAGCAGTGATGCTCTTGCAGGGGGTCAGCCCCAGCATTTT. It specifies CASSDALAGGQPQHF. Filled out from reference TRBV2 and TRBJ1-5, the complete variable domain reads EPEVTQTPSHQVTQMGQEVILRCVPISNHLYFYWYRQILGQKVEFLVSFYNNEISEKSEIFDDQFSVERPDGSNFTLKIRSTKLEDSAMYFCASSDALAGGQPQHFGDGTRLSIL.

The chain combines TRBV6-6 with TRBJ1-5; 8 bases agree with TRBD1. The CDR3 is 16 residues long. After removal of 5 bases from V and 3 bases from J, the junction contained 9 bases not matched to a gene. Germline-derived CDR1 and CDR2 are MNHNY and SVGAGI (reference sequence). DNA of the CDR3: TGTGCCAGCAGTACCGGGACAGGACCTTACAATCAGCCCCAGCATTTT. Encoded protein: CASSTGTGPYNQPQHF.

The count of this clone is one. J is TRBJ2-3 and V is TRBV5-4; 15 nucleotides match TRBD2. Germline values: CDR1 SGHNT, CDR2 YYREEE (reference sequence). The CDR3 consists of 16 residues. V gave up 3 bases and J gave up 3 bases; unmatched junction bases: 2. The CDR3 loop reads CASSSGLAGGTDTQYF. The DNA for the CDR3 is TGTGCCAGCAGCTCCGGACTAGCGGGGGGGACAGATACGCAGTATTTT.

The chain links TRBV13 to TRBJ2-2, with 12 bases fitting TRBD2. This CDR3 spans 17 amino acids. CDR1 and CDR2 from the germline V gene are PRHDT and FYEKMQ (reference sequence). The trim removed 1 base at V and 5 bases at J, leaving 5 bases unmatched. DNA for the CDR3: TGTGCCAGCAGCTTAGCAGGACTAGCGGGGCGGACCGGGGAGCTGTTTTTT. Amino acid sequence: CASSLAGLAGRTGELFF. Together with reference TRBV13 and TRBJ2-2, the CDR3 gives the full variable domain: AAGVIQSPRHLIKEKRETATLKCYPIPRHDTVYWYQQGPGQDPQFLISFYEKMQSDKGSIPDRFSAQQFSDYHSELNMSSLELGDSALYFCASSLAGLAGRTGELFFGEGSRLTVL.

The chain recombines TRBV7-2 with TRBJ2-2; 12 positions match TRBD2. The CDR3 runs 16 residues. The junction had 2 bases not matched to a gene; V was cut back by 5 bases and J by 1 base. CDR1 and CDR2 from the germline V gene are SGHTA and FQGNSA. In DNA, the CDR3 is TGTGCCAGCAGCCCGGGACTAGCGGGGAACACCGGGGAGCTGTTTTTT. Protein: CASSPGLAGNTGELFF.

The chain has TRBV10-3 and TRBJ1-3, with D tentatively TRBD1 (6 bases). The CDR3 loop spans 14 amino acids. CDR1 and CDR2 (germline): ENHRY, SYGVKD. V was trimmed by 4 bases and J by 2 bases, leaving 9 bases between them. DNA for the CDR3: TGTGCCATCAGTGCAGGGGCTACTGGAAACACCATATATTTT. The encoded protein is CAISAGATGNTIYF.